Shown below are 12 T cell receptor beta chains from a single sample sequenced in a study of response to subunit inactivated influenza vaccine. TCRdb ran MiXCR on the RT-PCR reads and lists one entry per CDR3 protein. The sample has roughly 460,000 distinct CDR3 sequences; about a tenth are singletons. The material sequenced was PBMCs from blood, taken 40 to 50 days after vaccination. Receptors were obtained from a man aged 45 to 65 who received an inactivated influenza vaccine.

This rearrangement joins TRBV5-8 to TRBJ1-2; possible D gene TRBD1, 5 bases. The CDR3 covers 16 residues. Germline loops: CDR1 SGHTS, CDR2 YDEGEE. The V and J ends lost 3 bases and 8 bases respectively, with 23 bases between them. The CDR3 coding sequence is TGTGCCAGCAGCTATGGTTGGGGCCTAAAAAAGCAGGGCTACACCTTC. Translating it yields CASSYGWGLKKQGYTF.

This clonotype was seen many times. This chain uses TRBV12-3 or TRBV12-4 with TRBJ1-5, with TRBD1 matching 7 bases. The CDR3 loop spans 15 amino acids. Losses at the gene ends were 4 bases for V and 0 bases for J; bases not matched to a gene: 3. Here the CDR3 DNA reads TGTGCCAGCAGTTCAGGGACAGATAGCAATCAGCCCCAGCATTTT. Its protein is CASSSGTDSNQPQHF.

This clonotype came up a few times. The DNA is left out, because the CDR3 cannot be placed on it with certainty; the CDR3 is given as TCRdb lists it. The CDR3 here is CASSQDVGGGSFF. The rearrangement joins TRBV14 to TRBJ2-1; TRBD1, the D gene given by the table, was not confirmed from the DNA. CDR1 SGHDN and CDR2 FVKESK come from the germline V gene. The CDR3 length is 13 residues, termini included.

V usage is TRBV20-1 and J usage is TRBJ1-1; 9 positions agree with TRBD1. There are 16 residues in the CDR3. Germline V gene sequence: CDR1 DFQATT, CDR2 SNEGSKA (reference sequence). Trimming at V came to 2 bases and at J to 1 base, leaving 8 bases not matched to a gene. CDR3 nucleotides: TGCAGTGCTAGACCCGGGACAGGGATGAAGAACACTGAAGCTTTCTTT. Encoded protein: CSARPGTGMKNTEAFF.

In this sample, this clonotype turned up a few times. The V call is TRBV20-1, the J call TRBJ2-3; 10 bases match TRBD2. This CDR3 is built from 14 residues. Germline lookup yields CDR1 DFQATT and CDR2 SNEGSKA (reference sequence). Germline trimming cut 6 bases from V and 3 bases from J; bases unmatched to any gene: 6. The DNA for the CDR3 is TGCAGTGCCCCAGCGACTAGCGGGACAGATACGCAGTATTTT. Translating gives CSAPATSGTDTQYF.

This clonotype was detected many times. The rearrangement uses TRBV5-1 and TRBJ2-7; no definite D call. The V end lost 5 bases, the J end lost 2 bases, and 14 bases lay between the germline ends. The germline V gene encodes CDR1 SGHRS and CDR2 YFSETQ. This CDR3 is 14 amino acids long. The CDR3 protein is CASRPLAATYEQYF. The CDR3 bases are TGCGCCAGCAGACCTCTCGCGGCGACCTACGAGCAGTACTTC.

As for this clonotype: This could be a read error, since a much larger clone is one nucleotide away. The chain uses TRBV27 and TRBJ1-1; unclear D gene. Germline-derived CDR1 and CDR2 are MNHEY and SMNVEV (reference sequence). CDR3 length: 14 residues. V shed 0 bases and J shed 1 base, with 6 bases lying between them. CDR3 in amino acids: CASSLSVGNTEAFF. The DNA of the CDR3 is TGTGCCAGCAGTTTATCGGTGGGGAACACTGAAGCTTTCTTT.

This clonotype was seen more than once but under ten times. This chain joins TRBV5-5 and TRBJ2-2; 7 nucleotides align to TRBD1. The CDR3 covers 15 residues. With V trimmed by 6 bases and J by 1 base, 6 bases remained unmatched. Per the germline V gene, CDR1 is SGHKS and CDR2 is YYEKEE (reference sequence). CDR3 bases: TGTGCCAGCACCTGGGGACAGCAGAACACCGGGGAGCTGTTTTTT. Translating it yields CASTWGQQNTGELFF.

The J gene is TRBJ1-1, the V gene TRBV28; D is unclear. The germline V and J ends were trimmed by 6 bases and 3 bases, with 14 bases remaining between them. CDR3 length: 14 amino acids. Germline CDR1 reads MDHEN; CDR2 reads SYDVKM. Written as DNA, the CDR3 is TGTGCCAGCAGCTTGCTTACCCGGGACACTGAAGCTTTCTTT. This sequence encodes CASSLLTRDTEAFF. Full variable domain (missing parts from reference TRBV28 and TRBJ1-1): DVKVTQSSRYLVKRTGEKVFLECVQDMDHENMFWYRQDPGLGLRLIYFSYDVKMKEKGDIPEGYSVSREKKERFSLILESASTNQTSMYLCASSLLTRDTEAFFGQGTRLTVV.

The chain combines TRBV5-1 with TRBJ2-1; TRBD2 aligns across 11 bases. Germline assignment: CDR1 SGHRS and CDR2 YFSETQ. This CDR3 contains 19 residues. V dropped 4 bases and J dropped 0; count of bases not matched to a gene: 12. The CDR3 bases are TGCGCCAGCAGCCCCTTCCCGGGACTAGCGGAATTCTCCTACAATGAGCAGTTCTTC. It specifies CASSPFPGLAEFSYNEQFF.

This clonotype was found many times. This chain links TRBV20-1 with TRBJ1-1; D is undetermined. With 3 bases removed from V and 1 base from J, the gap between germline ends came to 12 bases. Germline V gene lookup returns CDR1 DFQATT and CDR2 SNEGSKA (reference sequence). The CDR3 consists of 14 residues. CDR3 protein: CSARKRRENTEAFF. As DNA, the CDR3 is TGCAGTGCTAGGAAGAGGCGGGAGAACACTGAAGCTTTCTTT.

This clonotype was counted between two and nine times. This rearrangement joins TRBV20-1 to TRBJ2-5; the match to TRBD1 covers 9 bases. The germline CDR1 and CDR2 sequences are DFQATT and SNEGSKA (reference sequence). The CDR3 length is 14 residues. The ends lost 6 bases at V and 1 base at J; junction bases unmatched: 6. CDR3 amino acids: CSARGQGVQETQYF. CDR3 nucleotide sequence: TGCAGTGCCCGGGGACAGGGCGTCCAAGAGACCCAGTACTTC.